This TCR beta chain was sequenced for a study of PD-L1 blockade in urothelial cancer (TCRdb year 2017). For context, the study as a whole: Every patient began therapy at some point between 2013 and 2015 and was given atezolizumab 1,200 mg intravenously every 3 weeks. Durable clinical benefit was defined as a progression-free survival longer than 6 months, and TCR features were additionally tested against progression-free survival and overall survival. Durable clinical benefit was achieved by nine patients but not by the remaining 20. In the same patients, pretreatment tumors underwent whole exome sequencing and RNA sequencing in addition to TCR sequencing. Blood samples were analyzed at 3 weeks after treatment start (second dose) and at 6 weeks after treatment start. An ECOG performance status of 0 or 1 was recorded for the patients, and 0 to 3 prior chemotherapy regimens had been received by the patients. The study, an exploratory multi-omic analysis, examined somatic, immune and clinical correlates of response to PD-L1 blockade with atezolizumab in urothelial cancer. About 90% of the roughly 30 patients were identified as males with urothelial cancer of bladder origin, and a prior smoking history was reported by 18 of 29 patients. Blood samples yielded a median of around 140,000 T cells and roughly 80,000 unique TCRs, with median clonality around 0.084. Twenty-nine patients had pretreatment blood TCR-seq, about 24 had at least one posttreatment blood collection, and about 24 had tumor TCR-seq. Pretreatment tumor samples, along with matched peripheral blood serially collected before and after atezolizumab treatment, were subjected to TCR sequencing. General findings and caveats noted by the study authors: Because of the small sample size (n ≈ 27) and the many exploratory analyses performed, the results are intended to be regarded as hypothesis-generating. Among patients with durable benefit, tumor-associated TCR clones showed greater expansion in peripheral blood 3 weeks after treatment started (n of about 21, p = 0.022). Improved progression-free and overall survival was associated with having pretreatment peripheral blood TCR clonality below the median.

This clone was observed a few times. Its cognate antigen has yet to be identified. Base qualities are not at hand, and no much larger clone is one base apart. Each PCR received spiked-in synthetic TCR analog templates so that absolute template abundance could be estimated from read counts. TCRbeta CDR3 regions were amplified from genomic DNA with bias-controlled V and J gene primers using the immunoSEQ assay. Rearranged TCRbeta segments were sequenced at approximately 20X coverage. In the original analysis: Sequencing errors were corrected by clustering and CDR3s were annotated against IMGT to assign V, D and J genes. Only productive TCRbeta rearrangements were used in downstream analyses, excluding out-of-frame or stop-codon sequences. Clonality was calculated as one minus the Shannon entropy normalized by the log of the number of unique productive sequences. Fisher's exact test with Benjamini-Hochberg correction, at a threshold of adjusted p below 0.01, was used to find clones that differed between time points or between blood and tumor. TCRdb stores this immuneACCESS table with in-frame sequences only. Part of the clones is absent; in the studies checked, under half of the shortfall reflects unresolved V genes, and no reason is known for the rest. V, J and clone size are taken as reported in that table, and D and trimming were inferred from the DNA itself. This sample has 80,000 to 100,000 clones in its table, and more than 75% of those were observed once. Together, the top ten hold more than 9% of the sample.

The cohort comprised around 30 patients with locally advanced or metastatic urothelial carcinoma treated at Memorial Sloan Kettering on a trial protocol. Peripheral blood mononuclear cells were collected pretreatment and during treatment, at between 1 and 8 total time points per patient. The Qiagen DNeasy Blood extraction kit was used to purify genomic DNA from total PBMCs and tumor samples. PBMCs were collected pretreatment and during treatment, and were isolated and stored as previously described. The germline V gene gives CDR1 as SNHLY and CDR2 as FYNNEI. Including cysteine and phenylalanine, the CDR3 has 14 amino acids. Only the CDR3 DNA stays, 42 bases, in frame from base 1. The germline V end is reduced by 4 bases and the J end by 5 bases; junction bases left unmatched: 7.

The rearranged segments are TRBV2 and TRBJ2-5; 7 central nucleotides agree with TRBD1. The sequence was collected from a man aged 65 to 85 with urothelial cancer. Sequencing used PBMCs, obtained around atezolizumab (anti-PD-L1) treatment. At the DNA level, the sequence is TGTGCCAGCAGTGGGGACAGCCCTGGGGAGACCCAGTACTTC. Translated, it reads CASSGDSPGETQYF.